The source of this T cell receptor beta chain is a study of blood T cell repertoires in COVID-19. Study at large: Material from acute and convalescent COVID-19 was sourced from the United States, Italy and Spain. PBMCs, B-cell-depleted T cells, or T cells provided the cDNA or gDNA that made up the material.

V lost 4 bases to trimming and J lost 3 bases, with 19 bases between them. Germline CDR1 is SGHVS and CDR2 is FQNEAQ. This CDR3 comprises 17 residues. In the authors' methods: Scientists estimated how many nucleated cells there were by amplifying reference gene primers. This table comes from immunoSEQ multiplex PCR, and its TCRdb copy is limited to in-frame clones, with some not included. Clone size and the V and J calls come from that table; the DNA yielded D and trimming. The data contain approximately 100,000 clones, approximately 84% of them singletons. The receptor comes from a man between 65 and 85 years old with acute or convalescent COVID-19. V is TRBV7-8 and J is TRBJ2-1; a possible D gene is TRBD2 (5 bases). Sequencing used peripheral blood. The CDR3 sequence: CASSSSRAGLYYNEQFF. Written as DNA, the CDR3 is TGTGCCAGCAGCTCCAGTAGGGCGGGCCTATACTACAATGAGCAGTTCTTC.